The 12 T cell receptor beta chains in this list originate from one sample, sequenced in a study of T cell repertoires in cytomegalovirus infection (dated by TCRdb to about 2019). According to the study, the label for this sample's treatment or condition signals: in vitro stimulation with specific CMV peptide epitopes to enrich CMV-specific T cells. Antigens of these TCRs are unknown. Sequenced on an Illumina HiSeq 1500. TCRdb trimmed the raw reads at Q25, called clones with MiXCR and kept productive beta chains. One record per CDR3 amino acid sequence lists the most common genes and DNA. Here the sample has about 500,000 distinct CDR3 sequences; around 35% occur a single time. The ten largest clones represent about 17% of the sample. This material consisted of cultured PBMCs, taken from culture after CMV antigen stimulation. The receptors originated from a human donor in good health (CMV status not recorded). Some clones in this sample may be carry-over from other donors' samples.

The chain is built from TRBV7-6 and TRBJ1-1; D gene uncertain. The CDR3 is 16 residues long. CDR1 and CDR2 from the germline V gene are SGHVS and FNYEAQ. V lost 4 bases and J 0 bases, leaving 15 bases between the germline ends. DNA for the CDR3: TGTGCCAGCAGCTCCGTTGGGTTTATTATGAACACTGAAGCTTTCTTT. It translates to CASSSVGFIMNTEAFF.

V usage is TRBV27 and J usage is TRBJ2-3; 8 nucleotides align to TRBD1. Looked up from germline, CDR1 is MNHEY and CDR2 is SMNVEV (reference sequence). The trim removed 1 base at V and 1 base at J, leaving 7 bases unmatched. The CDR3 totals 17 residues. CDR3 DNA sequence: TGTGCCAGCAGTTTATTGGACAGGGCGAGCGGCACAGATACGCAGTATTTT. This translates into CASSLLDRASGTDTQYF.

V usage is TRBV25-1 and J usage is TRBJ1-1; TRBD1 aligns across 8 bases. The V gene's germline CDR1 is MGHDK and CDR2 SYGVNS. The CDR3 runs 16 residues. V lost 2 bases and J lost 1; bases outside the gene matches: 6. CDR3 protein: CASSEIGQGGNTEAFF. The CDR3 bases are TGTGCCAGCAGTGAAATAGGACAGGGAGGGAACACTGAAGCTTTCTTT.

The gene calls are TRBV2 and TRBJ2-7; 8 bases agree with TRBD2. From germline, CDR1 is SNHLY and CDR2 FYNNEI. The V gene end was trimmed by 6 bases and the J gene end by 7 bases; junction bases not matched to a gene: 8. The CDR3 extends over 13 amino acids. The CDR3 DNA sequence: TGTGCCAGCAGGAAAGCGGGAGTGGGAGAGCAGTACGTC. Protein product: CASRKAGVGEQYV.

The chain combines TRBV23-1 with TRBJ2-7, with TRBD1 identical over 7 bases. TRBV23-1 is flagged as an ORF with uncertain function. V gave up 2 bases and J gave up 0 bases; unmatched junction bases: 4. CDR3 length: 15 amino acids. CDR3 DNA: TGCGCCAGCAGTCAAGAGGACAGGTTCTCCTACGAGCAGTACTTC. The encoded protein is CASSQEDRFSYEQYF.

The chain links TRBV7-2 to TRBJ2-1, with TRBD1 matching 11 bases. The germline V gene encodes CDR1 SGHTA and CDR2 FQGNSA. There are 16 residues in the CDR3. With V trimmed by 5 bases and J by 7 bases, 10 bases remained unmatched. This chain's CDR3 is CASSTRTGGAGNEQFF. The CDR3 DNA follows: TGTGCCAGCAGCACCCGGACAGGGGGCGCGGGGAATGAGCAGTTCTTC.

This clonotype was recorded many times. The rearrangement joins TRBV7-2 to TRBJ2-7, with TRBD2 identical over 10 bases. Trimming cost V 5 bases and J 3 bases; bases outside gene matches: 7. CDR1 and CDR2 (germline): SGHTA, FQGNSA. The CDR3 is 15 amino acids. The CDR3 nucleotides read TGTGCCAGCAGCGACCCGGGACTAGCGATCTACGAGCAGTACGTC. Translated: CASSDPGLAIYEQYV.

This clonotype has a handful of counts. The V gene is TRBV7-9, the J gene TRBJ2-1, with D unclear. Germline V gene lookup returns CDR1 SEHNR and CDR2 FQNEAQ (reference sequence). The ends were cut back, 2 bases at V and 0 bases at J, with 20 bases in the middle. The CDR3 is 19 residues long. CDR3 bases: TGTGCCAGCAGCTTACTCGGGCAGGACGCCCATGCCTCCTACAATGAGCAGTTCTTC. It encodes CASSLLGQDAHASYNEQFF.

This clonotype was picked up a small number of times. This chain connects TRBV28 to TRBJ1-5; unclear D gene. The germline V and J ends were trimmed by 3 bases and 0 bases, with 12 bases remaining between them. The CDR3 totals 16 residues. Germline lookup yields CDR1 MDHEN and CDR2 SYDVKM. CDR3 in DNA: TGTGCCAGCAGTTTTCGCAGATTTGATAGCAATCAGCCCCAGCATTTT. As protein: CASSFRRFDSNQPQHF.

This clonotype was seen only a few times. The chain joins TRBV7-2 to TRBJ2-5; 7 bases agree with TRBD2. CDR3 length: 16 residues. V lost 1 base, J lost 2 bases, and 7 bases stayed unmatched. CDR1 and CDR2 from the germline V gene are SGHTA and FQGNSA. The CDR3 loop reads CASSLGASGKQETQYF. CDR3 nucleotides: TGTGCCAGCAGCTTAGGGGCTAGCGGCAAACAAGAGACCCAGTACTTC.

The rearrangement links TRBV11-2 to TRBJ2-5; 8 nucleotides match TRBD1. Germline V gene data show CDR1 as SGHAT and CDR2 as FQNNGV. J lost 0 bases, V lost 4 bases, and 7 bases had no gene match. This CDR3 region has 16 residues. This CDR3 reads CASSWSGQGYQETQYF. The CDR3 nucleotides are TGTGCCAGCAGCTGGAGCGGACAGGGCTACCAAGAGACCCAGTACTTC.

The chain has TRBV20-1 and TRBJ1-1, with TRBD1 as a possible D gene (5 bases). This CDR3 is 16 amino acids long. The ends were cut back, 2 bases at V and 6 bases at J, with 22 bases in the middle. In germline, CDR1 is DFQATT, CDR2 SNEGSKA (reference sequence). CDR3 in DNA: TGCAGTGCTAGACCCCACCTTCGGGGGTACTCGGCTGAAGCTTTCTTT. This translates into CSARPHLRGYSAEAFF.